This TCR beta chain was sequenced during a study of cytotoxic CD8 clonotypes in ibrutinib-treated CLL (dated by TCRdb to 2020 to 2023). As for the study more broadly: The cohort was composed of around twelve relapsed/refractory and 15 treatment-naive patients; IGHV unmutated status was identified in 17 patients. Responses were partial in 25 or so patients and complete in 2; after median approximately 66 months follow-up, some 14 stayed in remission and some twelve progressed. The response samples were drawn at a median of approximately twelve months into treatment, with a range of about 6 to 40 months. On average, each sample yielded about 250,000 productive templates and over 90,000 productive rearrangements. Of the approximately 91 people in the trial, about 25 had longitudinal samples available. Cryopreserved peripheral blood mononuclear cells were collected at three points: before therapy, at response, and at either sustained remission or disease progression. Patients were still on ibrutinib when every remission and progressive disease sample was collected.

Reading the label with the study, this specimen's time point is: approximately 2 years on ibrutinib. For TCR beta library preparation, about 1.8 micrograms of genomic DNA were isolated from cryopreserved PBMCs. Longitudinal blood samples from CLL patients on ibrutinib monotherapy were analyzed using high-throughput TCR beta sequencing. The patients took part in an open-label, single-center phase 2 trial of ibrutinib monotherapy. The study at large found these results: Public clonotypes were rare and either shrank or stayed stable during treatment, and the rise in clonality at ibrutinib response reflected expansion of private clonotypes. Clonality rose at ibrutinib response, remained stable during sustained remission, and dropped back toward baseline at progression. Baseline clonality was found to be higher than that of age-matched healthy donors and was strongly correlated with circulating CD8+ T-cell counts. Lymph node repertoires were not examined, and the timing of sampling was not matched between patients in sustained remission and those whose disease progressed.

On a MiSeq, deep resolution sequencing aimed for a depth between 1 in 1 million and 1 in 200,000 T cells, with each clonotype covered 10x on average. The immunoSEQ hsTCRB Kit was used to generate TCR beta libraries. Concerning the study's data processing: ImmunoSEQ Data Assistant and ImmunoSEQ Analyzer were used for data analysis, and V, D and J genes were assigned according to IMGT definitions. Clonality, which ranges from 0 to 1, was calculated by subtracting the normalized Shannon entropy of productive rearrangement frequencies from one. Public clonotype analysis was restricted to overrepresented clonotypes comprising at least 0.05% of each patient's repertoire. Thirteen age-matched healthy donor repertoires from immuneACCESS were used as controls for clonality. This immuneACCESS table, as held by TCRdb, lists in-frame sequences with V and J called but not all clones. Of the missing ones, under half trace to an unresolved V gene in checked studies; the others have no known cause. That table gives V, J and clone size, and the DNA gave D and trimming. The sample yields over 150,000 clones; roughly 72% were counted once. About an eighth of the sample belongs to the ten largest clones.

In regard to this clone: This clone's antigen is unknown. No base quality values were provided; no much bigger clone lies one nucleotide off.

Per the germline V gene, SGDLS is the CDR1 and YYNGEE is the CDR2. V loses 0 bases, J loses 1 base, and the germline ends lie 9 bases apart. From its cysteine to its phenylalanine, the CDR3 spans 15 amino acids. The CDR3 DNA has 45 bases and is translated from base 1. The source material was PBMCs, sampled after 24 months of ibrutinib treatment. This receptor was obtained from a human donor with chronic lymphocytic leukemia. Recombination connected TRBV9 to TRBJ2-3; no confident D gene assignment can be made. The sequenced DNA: TGTGCCAGCAGCGTAGAGCCCTCCGGCACAGATACGCAGTATTTT. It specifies CASSVEPSGTDTQYF.